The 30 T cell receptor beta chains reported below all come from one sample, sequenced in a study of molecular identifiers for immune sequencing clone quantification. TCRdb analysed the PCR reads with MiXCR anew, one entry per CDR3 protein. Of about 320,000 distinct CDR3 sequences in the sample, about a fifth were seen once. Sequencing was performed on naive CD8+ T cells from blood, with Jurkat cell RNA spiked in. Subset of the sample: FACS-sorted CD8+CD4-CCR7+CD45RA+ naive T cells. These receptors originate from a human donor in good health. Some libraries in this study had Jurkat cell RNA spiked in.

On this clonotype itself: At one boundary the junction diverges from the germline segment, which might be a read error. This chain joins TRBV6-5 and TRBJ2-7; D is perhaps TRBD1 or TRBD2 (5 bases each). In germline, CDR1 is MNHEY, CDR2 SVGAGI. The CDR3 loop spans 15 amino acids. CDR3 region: CASSYQSRDGNERYF. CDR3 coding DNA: TGTGCCAGCAGTTACCAGTCCCGGGACGGTAACGAGCGGTACTTC.

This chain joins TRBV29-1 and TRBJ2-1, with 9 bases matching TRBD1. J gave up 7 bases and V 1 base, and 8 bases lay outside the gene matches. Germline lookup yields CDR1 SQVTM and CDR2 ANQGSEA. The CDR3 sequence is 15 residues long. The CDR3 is CSVEGYGTGWNEQFF. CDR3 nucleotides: TGCAGCGTTGAAGGGTATGGGACAGGGTGGAATGAGCAGTTCTTC.

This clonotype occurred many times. As DNA, the CDR3 is TGCGCCAGCAGCCAAGACAGGGGGCCCATCTACGAGCAGTACTTC. Its translation is CASSQDRGPIYEQYF. The chain is built from TRBV4-3 and TRBJ2-7; 8 nucleotides agree with TRBD1. CDR3 length: 15 amino acids. Germline CDR1 and CDR2: LGHNA and YSLEER. J was trimmed by 3 bases and V by 0 bases; bases with no gene match: 4.

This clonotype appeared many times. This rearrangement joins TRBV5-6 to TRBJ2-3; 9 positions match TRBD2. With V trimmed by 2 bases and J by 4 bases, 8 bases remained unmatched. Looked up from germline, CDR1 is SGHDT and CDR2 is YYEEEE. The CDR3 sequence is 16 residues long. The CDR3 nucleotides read TGTGCCAGCAGCTTATTGTTGCGGGGGGGCGCAGATACGCAGTATTTT. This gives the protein CASSLLLRGGADTQYF.

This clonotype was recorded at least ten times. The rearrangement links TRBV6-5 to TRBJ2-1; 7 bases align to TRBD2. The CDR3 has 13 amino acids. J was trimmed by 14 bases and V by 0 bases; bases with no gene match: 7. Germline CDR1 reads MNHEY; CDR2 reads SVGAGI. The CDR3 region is CASSYSRGETEFF. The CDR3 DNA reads TGTGCCAGCAGTTACTCCCGGGGGGAGACGGAGTTCTTC.

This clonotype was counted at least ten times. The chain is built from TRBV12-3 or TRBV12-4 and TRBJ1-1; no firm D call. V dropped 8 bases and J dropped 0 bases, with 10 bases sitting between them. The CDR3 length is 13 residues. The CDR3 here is CASLTTLNTEAFF. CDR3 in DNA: TGTGCCAGCCTAACCACCCTGAACACTGAAGCTTTCTTT.

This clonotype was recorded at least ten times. CDR3 sequence (DNA): TGTGCCAGCAGCTTTGGGACTAGCGGGGGCACAGATACGCAGTATTTT. This gives the protein CASSFGTSGGTDTQYF. The rearrangement links TRBV7-9 to TRBJ2-3; TRBD2 agrees at 13 bases. CDR3 size: 16 residues. Per the germline V gene, CDR1 is SEHNR and CDR2 is FQNEAQ (reference sequence). Trimming removed 3 bases from V and 1 base from J; junction bases left unmatched: 1. The whole variable domain, remainder taken from reference TRBV7-9 and TRBJ2-3, is DTGVSQNPRHKITKRGQNVTFRCDPISEHNRLYWYRQTLGQGPEFLTYFQNEAQLEKSRLLSDRFSAERPKGSFSTLEIQRTEQGDSAMYLCASSFGTSGGTDTQYFGPGTRLTVL.

CDR3 DNA: TGTGCCAGCAGTTTCGGGGGGCTAACGAACACTGAAGCTTTCTTT. It encodes CASSFGGLTNTEAFF. The gene calls are TRBV27 and TRBJ1-1; D might be TRBD1 (6 bases). The CDR3 is made up of 15 amino acids. V lost 3 bases and J 1 base, leaving 12 bases between the germline ends. CDR1 is MNHEY, CDR2 SMNVEV, per germline (reference sequence).

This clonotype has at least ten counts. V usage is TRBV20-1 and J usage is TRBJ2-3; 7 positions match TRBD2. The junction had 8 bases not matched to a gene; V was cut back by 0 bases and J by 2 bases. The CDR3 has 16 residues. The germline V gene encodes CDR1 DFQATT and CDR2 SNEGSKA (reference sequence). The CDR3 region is CSARDRLAANTDTQYF. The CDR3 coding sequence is TGCAGTGCTAGAGATCGGCTAGCGGCGAACACAGATACGCAGTATTTT.

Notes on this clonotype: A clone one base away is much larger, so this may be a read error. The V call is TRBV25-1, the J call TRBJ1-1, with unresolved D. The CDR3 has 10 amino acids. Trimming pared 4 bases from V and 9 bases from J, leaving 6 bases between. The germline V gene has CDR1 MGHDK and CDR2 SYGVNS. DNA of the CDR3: TGTGCCAGCAGTGGAGGTAAAGCTTTCTTT. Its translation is CASSGGKAFF.

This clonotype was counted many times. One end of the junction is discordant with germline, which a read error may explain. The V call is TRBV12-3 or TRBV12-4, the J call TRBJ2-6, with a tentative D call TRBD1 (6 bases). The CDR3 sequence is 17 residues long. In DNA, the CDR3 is TGTGCCAGCAAATTCGGACAGAGAGCCTCTGGTGCCAACGTCCTGACTTTC. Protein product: CASKFGQRASGANVLTF.

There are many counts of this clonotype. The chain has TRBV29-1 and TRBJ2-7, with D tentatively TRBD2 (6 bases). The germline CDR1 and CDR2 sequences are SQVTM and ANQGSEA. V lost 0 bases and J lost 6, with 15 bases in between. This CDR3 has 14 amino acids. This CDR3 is CSVEDGYGGCEQYF. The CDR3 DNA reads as TGCAGCGTTGAAGATGGTTACGGGGGATGCGAGCAGTACTTC.

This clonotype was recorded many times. CDR3 sequence reads: CASSLKAALRSTEAFF. The DNA of the CDR3 is TGTGCCAGCAGCTTAAAGGCAGCGCTGAGATCCACTGAAGCTTTCTTT. This chain joins TRBV13 and TRBJ1-1, with D unclear. The CDR3 is 16 amino acids. Trimming took off 2 bases at V and 4 bases at J, with 17 bases between the two ends. The germline gives CDR1 PRHDT, CDR2 FYEKMQ (reference sequence).

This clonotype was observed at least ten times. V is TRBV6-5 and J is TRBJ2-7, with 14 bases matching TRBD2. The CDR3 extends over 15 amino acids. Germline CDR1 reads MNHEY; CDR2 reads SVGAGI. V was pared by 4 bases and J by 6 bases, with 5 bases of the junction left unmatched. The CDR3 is CASSSGTSGRAEQYF. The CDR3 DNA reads TGTGCCAGCAGTTCCGGGACTAGCGGGAGAGCCGAGCAGTACTTC.

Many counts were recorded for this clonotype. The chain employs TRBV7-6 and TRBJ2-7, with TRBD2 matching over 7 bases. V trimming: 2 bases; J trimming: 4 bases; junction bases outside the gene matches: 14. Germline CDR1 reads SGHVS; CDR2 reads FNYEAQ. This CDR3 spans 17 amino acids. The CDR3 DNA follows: TGTGCCAGCAGCTTACATGAGGTGGCGGGAGACCCGTACGAGCAGTACTTC. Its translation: CASSLHEVAGDPYEQYF.

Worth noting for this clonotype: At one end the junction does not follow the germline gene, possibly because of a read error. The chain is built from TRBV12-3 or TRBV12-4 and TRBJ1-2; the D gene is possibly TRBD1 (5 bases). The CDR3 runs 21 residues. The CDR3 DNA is TGTGCCAGCAGTTTAGCCCCATCAGGACACTGGCAATCCCCCCTCGACTATGGCCACACCTTC. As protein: CASSLAPSGHWQSPLDYGHTF.

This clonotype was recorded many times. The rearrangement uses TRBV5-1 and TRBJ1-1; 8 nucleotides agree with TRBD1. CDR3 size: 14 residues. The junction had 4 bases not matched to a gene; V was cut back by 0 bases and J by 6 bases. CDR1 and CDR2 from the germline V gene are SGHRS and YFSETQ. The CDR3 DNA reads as TGCGCCAGCAGCTTGGGACAGGGGATCCCTGAAGCTTTCTTT. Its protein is CASSLGQGIPEAFF. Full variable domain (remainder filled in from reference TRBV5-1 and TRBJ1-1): KAGVTQTPRYLIKTRGQQVTLSCSPISGHRSVSWYQQTPGQGLQFLFEYFSETQRNKGNFPGRFSGRQFSNSRSEMNVSTLELGDSALYLCASSLGQGIPEAFFGQGTRLTVV.

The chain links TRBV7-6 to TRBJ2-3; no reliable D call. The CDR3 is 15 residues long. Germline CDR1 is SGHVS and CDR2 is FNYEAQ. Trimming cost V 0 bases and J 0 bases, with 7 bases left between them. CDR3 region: CASSLASESTDTQYF. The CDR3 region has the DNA TGTGCCAGCAGCTTAGCGAGCGAAAGCACAGATACGCAGTATTTT.

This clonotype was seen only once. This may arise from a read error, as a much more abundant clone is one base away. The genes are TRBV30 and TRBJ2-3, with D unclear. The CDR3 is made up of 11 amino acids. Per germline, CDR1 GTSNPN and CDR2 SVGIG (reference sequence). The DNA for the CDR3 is TGTGCCCGGAGTGTAGCAGATACGCAGTATTTT. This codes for CARSVADTQYF.

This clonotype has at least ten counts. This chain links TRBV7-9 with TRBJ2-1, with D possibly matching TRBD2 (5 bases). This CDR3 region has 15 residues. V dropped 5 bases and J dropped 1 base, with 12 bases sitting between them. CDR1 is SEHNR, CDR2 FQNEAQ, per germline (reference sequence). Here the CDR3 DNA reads TGTGCCAGCAGCCCCTGGGAGCAATCCTACAATGAGCAGTTCTTC. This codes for CASSPWEQSYNEQFF.

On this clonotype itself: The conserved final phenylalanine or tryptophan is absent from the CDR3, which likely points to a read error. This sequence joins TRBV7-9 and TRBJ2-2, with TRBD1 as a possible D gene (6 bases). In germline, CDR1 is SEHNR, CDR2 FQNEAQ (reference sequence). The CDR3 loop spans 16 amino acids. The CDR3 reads CAGSFSPGVNTGELFL. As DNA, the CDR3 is TGTGCCGGCAGCTTCAGCCCAGGGGTTAACACCGGGGAGCTGTTTCTT.

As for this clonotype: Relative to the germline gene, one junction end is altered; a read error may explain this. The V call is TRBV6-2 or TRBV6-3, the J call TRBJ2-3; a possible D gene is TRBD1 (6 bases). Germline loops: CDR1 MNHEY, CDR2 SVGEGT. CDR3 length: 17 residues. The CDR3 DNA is TGTGCCAGCGTCGACCCCCAGGGGTTTGTTGGCACAGATACGCGGTATTTT. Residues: CASVDPQGFVGTDTRYF.

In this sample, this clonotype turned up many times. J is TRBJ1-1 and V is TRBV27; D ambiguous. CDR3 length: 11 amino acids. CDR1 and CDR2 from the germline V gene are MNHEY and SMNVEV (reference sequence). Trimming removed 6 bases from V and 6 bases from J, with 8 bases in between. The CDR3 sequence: CASRGSSEAFF. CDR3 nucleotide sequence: TGTGCCAGCAGGGGTTCGTCTGAAGCTTTCTTT.

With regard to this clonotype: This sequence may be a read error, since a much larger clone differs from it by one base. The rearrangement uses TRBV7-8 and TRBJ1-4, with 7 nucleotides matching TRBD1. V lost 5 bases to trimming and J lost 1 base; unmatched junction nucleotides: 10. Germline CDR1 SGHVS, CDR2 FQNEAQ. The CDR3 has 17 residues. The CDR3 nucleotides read TGTGCCAGCAGCATAGACTTGGACAGGCGAACTAATGAAAAACTGTTTTTT. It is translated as CASSIDLDRRTNEKLFF.

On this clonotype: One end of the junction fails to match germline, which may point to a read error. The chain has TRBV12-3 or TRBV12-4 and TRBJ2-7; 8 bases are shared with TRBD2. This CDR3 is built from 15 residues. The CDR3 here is CASSLEGTRTYERYF. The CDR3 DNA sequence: TGTGCCAGCAGTTTAGAGGGGACTAGGACCTACGAGCGGTACTTC.

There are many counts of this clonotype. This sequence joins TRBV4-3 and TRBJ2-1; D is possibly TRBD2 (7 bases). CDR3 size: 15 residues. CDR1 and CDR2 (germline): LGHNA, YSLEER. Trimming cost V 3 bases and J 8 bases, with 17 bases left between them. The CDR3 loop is CASSQSRGGLDEQFF. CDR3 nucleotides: TGCGCCAGCAGCCAGTCTCGCGGGGGCCTTGATGAGCAGTTCTTC.

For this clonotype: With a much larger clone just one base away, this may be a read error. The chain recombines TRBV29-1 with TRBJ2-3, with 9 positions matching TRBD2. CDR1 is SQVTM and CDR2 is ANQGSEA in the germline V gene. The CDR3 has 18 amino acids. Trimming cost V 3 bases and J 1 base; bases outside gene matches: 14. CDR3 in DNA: TGCAGCGTTGACGGTTATCCTGCGGGAGGGTTTGGCACAGATACGCAGTATTTT. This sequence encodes CSVDGYPAGGFGTDTQYF.

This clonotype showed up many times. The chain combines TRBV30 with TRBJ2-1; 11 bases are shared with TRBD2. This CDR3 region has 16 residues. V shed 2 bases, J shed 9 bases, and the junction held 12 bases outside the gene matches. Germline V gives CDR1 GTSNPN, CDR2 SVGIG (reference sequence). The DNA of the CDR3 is TGTGCCTGGAGTTACCGTAGCGGGAGGGCCGTGGCTGAGCAGTTCTTC. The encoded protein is CAWSYRSGRAVAEQFF.

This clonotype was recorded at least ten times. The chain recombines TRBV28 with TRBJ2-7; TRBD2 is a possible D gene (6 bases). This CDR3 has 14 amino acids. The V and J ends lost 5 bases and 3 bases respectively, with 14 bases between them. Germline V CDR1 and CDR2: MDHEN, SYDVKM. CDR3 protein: CASSPRLEIYEQYF. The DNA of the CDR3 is TGTGCCAGCAGTCCCCGACTAGAAATCTACGAGCAGTACTTC.

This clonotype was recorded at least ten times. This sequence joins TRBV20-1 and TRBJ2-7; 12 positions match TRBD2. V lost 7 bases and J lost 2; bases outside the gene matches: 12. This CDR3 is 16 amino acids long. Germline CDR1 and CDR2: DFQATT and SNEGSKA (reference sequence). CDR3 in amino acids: CSGAFPGTSGPYEQYF. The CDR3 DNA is TGCAGTGGGGCCTTTCCCGGGACTAGCGGGCCCTACGAGCAGTACTTC.